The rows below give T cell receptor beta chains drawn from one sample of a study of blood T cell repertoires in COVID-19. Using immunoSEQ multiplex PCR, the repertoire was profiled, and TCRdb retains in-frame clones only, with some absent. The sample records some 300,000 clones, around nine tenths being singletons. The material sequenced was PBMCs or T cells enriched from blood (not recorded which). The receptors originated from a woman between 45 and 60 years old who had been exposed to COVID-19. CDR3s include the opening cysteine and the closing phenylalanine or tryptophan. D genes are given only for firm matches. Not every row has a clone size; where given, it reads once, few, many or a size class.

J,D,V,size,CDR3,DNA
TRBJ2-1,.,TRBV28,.,CASRVTGQFNEQFF,TGTGCCAGCAGGGTTACGGGACAATTCAATGAGCAGTTCTTC
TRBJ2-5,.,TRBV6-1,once,CASSDAGAKQETQYF,TGTGCCAGCAGTGATGCGGGGGCCAAACAAGAGACCCAGTACTTC
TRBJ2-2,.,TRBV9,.,CASSARGTSDVGELFF,TGTGCCAGCAGCGCGCGCGGGACTTCTGACGTCGGGGAGCTGTTTTTT
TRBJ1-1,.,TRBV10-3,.,CAISDGGERNTEAFF,TGTGCCATCAGTGATGGTGGGGAGAGGAACACTGAAGCTTTCTTT
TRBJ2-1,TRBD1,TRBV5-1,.,CASSLTGTGIGNEQFF,TGCGCCAGCAGCCTTACCGGGACAGGCATTGGCAATGAGCAGTTCTTC
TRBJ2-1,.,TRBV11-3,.,CASSLGYRADEQFF,TGTGCCAGCAGCTTAGGGTACCGTGCGGATGAGCAGTTCTTC
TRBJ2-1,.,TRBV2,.,CASSELGDEQFF,TGTGCCAGCAGTGAATTGGGCGATGAGCAGTTCTTC
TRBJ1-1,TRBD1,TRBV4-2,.,CASSQDRGQGAEAFF,TGTGCCAGCAGCCAAGATAGAGGACAGGGGGCTGAAGCTTTCTTT
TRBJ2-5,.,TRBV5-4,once,CASSFPGEETQYF,TGTGCCAGCAGCTTTCCAGGCGAGGAGACCCAGTACTTC
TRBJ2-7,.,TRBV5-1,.,CASSPQGHLATYEQYF,TGCGCCAGCAGCCCCCAGGGACACCTCGCTACCTACGAGCAGTACTTC
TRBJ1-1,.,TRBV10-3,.,CAISGRGAMNTEAFF,TGTGCCATCAGTGGCAGGGGTGCTATGAACACTGAAGCTTTCTTT
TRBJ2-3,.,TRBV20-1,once,CSASPLRGTDTQYF,TGCAGTGCTAGTCCCCTTCGAGGAACAGATACGCAGTATTTT
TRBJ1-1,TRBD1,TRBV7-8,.,CASSLDPGGTEAFF,TGTGCCAGCAGCTTAGATCCAGGGGGCACTGAAGCTTTCTTT
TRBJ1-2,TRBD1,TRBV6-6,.,CASSSRQGLDGYTF,TGTGCCAGCAGTTCCCGACAGGGGCTCGACGGCTACACCTTC
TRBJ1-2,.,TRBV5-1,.,CASSERQYGYTF,TGCGCCAGCAGCGAGCGACAGTATGGCTACACCTTC
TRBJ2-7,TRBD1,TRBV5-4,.,CASSLGPSRQGAYTPYEQYF,TGTGCCAGCAGCTTGGGCCCTAGTCGACAGGGGGCCTATACCCCCTACGAGCAGTACTTC
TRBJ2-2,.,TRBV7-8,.,CASSRDGGAPNTGELFF,TGTGCCAGCAGCCGAGACGGGGGAGCCCCTAACACCGGGGAGCTGTTTTTT
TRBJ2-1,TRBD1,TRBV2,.,CASSEVGQVNYNEQFF,TGTGCCAGCAGTGAAGTGGGACAGGTAAACTACAATGAGCAGTTCTTC
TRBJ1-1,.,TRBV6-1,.,CASSDRGRDTEAFF,TGTGCCAGCAGTGACAGGGGACGGGACACTGAAGCTTTCTTT
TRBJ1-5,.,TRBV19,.,CASSRTSGQPQHF,TGTGCCAGTAGCCGGACCAGCGGTCAGCCCCAGCATTTT
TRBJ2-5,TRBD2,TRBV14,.,CASSTTSGGQETQYF,TGTGCCAGCAGCACCACCAGCGGGGGCCAAGAGACCCAGTACTTC
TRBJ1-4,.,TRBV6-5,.,CASSYAEASNEKLFF,TGTGCCAGCAGTTACGCGGAGGCATCTAATGAAAAACTGTTTTTT
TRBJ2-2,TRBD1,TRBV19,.,CASSIPLTGGPNTGELFF,TGTGCCAGTAGTATTCCCCTAACAGGGGGGCCAAACACCGGGGAGCTGTTTTTT
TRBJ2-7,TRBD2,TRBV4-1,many,CASSQQGGTSGLYEQYF,TGCGCCAGCAGCCAGCAAGGCGGAACTAGCGGACTATACGAGCAGTACTTC
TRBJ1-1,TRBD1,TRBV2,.,CASSVEDRVTEAFF,TGTGCCAGCAGTGTGGAGGACAGGGTTACTGAAGCTTTCTTT
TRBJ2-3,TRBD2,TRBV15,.,CATSTGLTDTQYF,TGTGCCACCAGCACGGGACTAACAGATACGCAGTATTTT
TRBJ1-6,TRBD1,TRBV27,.,CASRPMGQGNSPLHF,TGTGCCAGCAGGCCTATGGGACAGGGAAATTCACCCCTCCACTTT
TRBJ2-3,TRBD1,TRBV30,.,CAWSFGQAKSSTDTQYF,TGTGCCTGGAGTTTTGGACAGGCCAAGAGCTCCACAGATACGCAGTATTTT
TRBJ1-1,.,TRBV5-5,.,CASTAGGASEPFWEAFF,TGTGCCAGCACCGCCGGGGGGGCATCGGAGCCATTTTGGGAAGCTTTCTTT
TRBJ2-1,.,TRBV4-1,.,CASSQVTGPNNEQFF,TGCGCCAGCAGCCAAGTTACAGGCCCTAACAATGAGCAGTTCTTC
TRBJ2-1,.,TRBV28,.,CASSFNGPEQFF,TGTGCCAGCAGTTTCAATGGGCCTGAGCAGTTCTTC
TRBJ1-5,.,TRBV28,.,CASSDSLNQPQHF,TGTGCCAGCAGCGACAGCCTAAATCAGCCCCAGCATTTT
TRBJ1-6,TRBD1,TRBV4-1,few,CASSQGGGREQNSPLHF,TGCGCCAGCAGCCAAGGAGGGGGCAGGGAGCAGAATTCACCCCTCCACTTT
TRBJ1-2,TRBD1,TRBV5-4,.,CASSLVQGAGGYTF,TGTGCCAGCAGCTTGGTACAGGGGGCGGGTGGCTACACCTTC
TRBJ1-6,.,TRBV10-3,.,CAISPGSYNSPLHF,TGTGCCATCAGCCCCGGGTCCTATAATTCACCCCTCCACTTT
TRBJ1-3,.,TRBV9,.,CASSVKEGNTIYF,TGTGCCAGCAGCGTAAAGGAGGGAAACACCATATATTTT
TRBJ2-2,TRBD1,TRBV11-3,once,CASSLPLGTGSNTGELFF,TGTGCCAGCAGCTTACCCCTCGGGACAGGATCGAACACCGGGGAGCTGTTTTTT
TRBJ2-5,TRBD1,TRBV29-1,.,CSVRTGRMETQYF,TGCAGCGTCCGGACAGGGCGAATGGAGACCCAGTACTTC
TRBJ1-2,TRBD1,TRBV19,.,CASSRDRGAGGYTF,TGTGCCAGTAGTAGGGACAGAGGGGCAGGTGGCTACACCTTC
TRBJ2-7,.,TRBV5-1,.,CASSEDRDYEQYF,TGCGCCAGCAGCGAAGACAGAGACTACGAGCAGTACTTC
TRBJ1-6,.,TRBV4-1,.,CASSQLWGERSPLHF,TGCGCCAGCAGCCAACTTTGGGGAGAACGCTCACCCCTCCACTTT
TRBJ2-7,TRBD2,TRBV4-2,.,CASSQTLRASGTSYEQYF,TGTGCCAGCAGCCAAACCCTGAGGGCTAGCGGAACCTCCTACGAGCAGTACTTC